These 25 T cell receptor beta chains came from one sample sequenced in a study of cytomegalovirus exposure and HLA in healthy donors. Researchers ran the PCR with 60 Vbeta and 13 Jbeta primers. Clones were read by immunoSEQ multiplex PCR, and TCRdb kept only the in-frame ones, dropping some. The sample lists fewer than 250,000 clones, approximately 82% seen once, with about 1.8% in the top ten. The specimen sequenced was PBMCs. The receptors here all came from a man aged 40-55 years in good health and CMV-seropositive.

This clone was seen just once. The chain carries TRBV4-2 and TRBJ1-2; a weak D match, TRBD1 (6 bases). CDR1 and CDR2 from the germline V gene are LGHNA and YNFKEQ. V was trimmed by 1 base and J by 4 bases, leaving 7 bases between them. CDR3 size: 13 residues. In DNA form, the CDR3 reads TGTGCCAGCAGCCAAGGGACAGTCTATGGCTACACCTTC. It translates to CASSQGTVYGYTF.

This chain uses TRBV29-1 with TRBJ1-2; TRBD1 might be the D (6 bases). The length of the CDR3 is 11 residues. The V and J ends lost 4 bases and 6 bases respectively, with 9 bases between them. CDR1 and CDR2 from the germline V gene are SQVTM and ANQGSEA. The CDR3 here is CSVGQVNGYTF. The CDR3 nucleotides read TGCAGCGTTGGACAGGTCAATGGCTACACCTTC.

The count of this clone is one. This chain uses TRBV27 with TRBJ1-1; tentatively, D is TRBD1 (6 bases). V lost 4 bases and J lost 1, with 22 bases in between. CDR1 is MNHEY and CDR2 is SMNVEV in the germline V gene (reference sequence). The CDR3 is 18 amino acids. For the CDR3, the DNA is TGTGCCAGCAGTTCACTAACTCCCTACACAGGGACGAACACTGAAGCTTTCTTT. It is translated as CASSSLTPYTGTNTEAFF.

This chain joins TRBV4-1 and TRBJ2-7; D possibly corresponds to TRBD2 (6 bases). The CDR3 contains 14 residues. Germline CDR1 is MGHRA and CDR2 is YSYEKL. The V gene lost 1 base and the J gene lost 0 bases, with 7 bases spanning the gap. Here the CDR3 reads CASSQGDSSYEQYF. The CDR3 nucleotides are TGCGCCAGCAGCCAAGGGGACTCCTCCTACGAGCAGTACTTC.

The rearrangement links TRBV2 to TRBJ2-1, with 9 nucleotides matching TRBD1. V lost 7 bases, J lost 4 bases, and 8 bases stayed unmatched. Germline lookup yields CDR1 SNHLY and CDR2 FYNNEI. CDR3 length: 15 amino acids. Here the CDR3 DNA reads TGTGCCAGCATTCGAGGGGGGACAGGGTACAATGAGCAGTTCTTC. It encodes CASIRGGTGYNEQFF.

This clone is a singleton in its sample. The chain combines TRBV9 with TRBJ2-7; 8 bases agree with TRBD2. The CDR3 totals 14 residues. V lost 0 bases to trimming and J lost 6 bases; unmatched junction nucleotides: 5. Per the germline V gene, CDR1 is SGDLS and CDR2 is YYNGEE. In DNA form, the CDR3 reads TGTGCCAGCAGCGTAGGAGCGGGAGAGGGCGAGCAGTACTTC. Its translation is CASSVGAGEGEQYF.

This clone is a singleton in its sample. The chain uses TRBV18 and TRBJ2-1; 9 positions agree with TRBD2. V trimming: 3 bases; J trimming: 7 bases; junction bases outside the gene matches: 7. CDR1 and CDR2 from the germline V gene are KGHSH and LQKENI. This CDR3 has 15 amino acids. The CDR3 spells CASSPISGSVNEQFF. The CDR3, as DNA: TGTGCCAGCTCACCGATTAGCGGGAGTGTAAATGAGCAGTTCTTC.

This chain uses TRBV9 with TRBJ2-7; the D gene is possibly TRBD2 (6 bases). CDR3 length: 16 residues. Trimming cost V 0 bases and J 3 bases, with 16 bases left between them. Germline CDR1 is SGDLS and CDR2 is YYNGEE. The CDR3 spells CASSVVGGQEVYEQYF. The CDR3 DNA is TGTGCCAGCAGCGTAGTGGGAGGCCAGGAGGTCTACGAGCAGTACTTC. Full variable domain (outside the CDR3, taken from reference TRBV9 and TRBJ2-7): DSGVTQTPKHLITATGQRVTLRCSPRSGDLSVYWYQQSLDQGLQFLIQYYNGEERAKGNILERFSAQQFPDLHSELNLSSLELGDSALYFCASSVVGGQEVYEQYFGPGTRLTVT.

CDR3 amino acids: CASTPGLLGNQPQHF. The CDR3 DNA is TGTGCCAGTACCCCGGGACTATTAGGCAATCAGCCCCAGCATTTT. The chain carries TRBV19 and TRBJ1-5; possible D gene TRBD1, 5 bases. V dropped 7 bases and J dropped 2 bases, with 15 bases sitting between them. Germline-derived CDR1 and CDR2 are LNHDA and SQIVND (reference sequence). CDR3 length: 15 residues.

The rearrangement links TRBV4-3 to TRBJ1-1; 7 nucleotides align to TRBD1. Germline lookup yields CDR1 LGHNA and CDR2 YSLEER. CDR3 length equals 13 residues. Unmatched junction bases numbered 4, after V lost 4 bases and J lost 5 bases. In DNA, the CDR3 is TGCGCCAGCAGCCTCGACAGGGATACTGAAGCTTTCTTT. Translating it yields CASSLDRDTEAFF.

The chain uses TRBV21-1 and TRBJ2-2; TRBD2, as called in the table, went unchecked against the DNA. TRBV21-1 is tagged as a pseudogene. CDR3 length equals 17 residues. Here the CDR3 reads CASSRGANATNTGELFF. The CDR3 DNA is TGTGCCAGCAGCCGGGGGGCCAACGCCACGAACACCGGGGAGCTGTTTTTT.

This clone was detected only once. The rearrangement uses TRBV19 and TRBJ1-2; TRBD1 agrees at 7 bases. The CDR3 is 14 amino acids. J gave up 5 bases and V 8 bases, and 11 bases lay outside the gene matches. The V gene's germline CDR1 is LNHDA and CDR2 SQIVND (reference sequence). CDR3 DNA sequence: TGTGCCAGTTCCCGTACAGGGGATACGTATGGCTACACCTTC. It encodes CASSRTGDTYGYTF.

CDR3 in amino acids: CASSAGLAQTTEQFF. The DNA for the CDR3 is TGTGCCAGCAGCGCGGGACTAGCCCAGACGACGGAGCAGTTCTTC. J is TRBJ2-1 and V is TRBV9, with TRBD2 identical over 9 bases. The germline gives CDR1 SGDLS, CDR2 YYNGEE. The V and J ends lost 3 bases and 10 bases, in that order; junction bases with no gene match: 11. This CDR3 is built from 15 residues.

The chain recombines TRBV27 with TRBJ2-1; D is perhaps TRBD1 (6 bases). The V gene's germline CDR1 is MNHEY and CDR2 SMNVEV (reference sequence). Trimming removed 5 bases at V and 8 bases at J, with 25 bases between. This CDR3 has 17 amino acids. CDR3 DNA: TGTGCCAGCAGTCCGATCTCAACAGGGTTCTCAATCGATGAGCAGTTCTTC. It specifies CASSPISTGFSIDEQFF.

This clone was observed a few times. V gene TRBV6-1 combines with J gene TRBJ1-1, with D unclear. V was pared by 7 bases and J by 0 bases, with 9 bases between. This CDR3 contains 13 residues. Germline V lookup: CDR1 MNHNS, CDR2 SASEGT. CDR3 loop: CASTPTVNTEAFF. For the CDR3, the DNA is TGTGCCAGCACCCCCACAGTGAACACTGAAGCTTTCTTT.

V and J are TRBV19 and TRBJ1-1; D is perhaps TRBD1 (5 bases). Germline values: CDR1 LNHDA, CDR2 SQIVND (reference sequence). V was shortened by 7 bases and J by 3 bases, with 18 bases between the two germline ends. CDR3 size: 15 residues. Here the CDR3 DNA reads TGTGCCAGTAAGTTAGAAGGGTTAGGGGACACTGAAGCTTTCTTT. The encoded protein is CASKLEGLGDTEAFF. The full variable domain, completed using reference TRBV19 and TRBJ1-1, is DGGITQSPKYLFRKEGQNVTLSCEQNLNHDAMYWYRQDPGQGLRLIYYSQIVNDFQKGDIAEGYSVSREKKESFPLTVTSAQKNPTAFYLCASKLEGLGDTEAFFGQGTRLTVV.

V is TRBV11-2 and J is TRBJ2-5, with a possible D match to TRBD1 (6 bases). CDR1 and CDR2 from the germline V gene are SGHAT and FQNNGV. Trimming shortened V by 5 bases and J by 0 bases, and 13 bases separated the two germline ends. The length of the CDR3 is 15 residues. The CDR3 spells CASSLGARYQETQYF. CDR3 bases: TGTGCCAGCAGCCTGGGGGCAAGGTACCAAGAGACCCAGTACTTC.

About this clone itself: Germline and junction disagree at one end, which may indicate a read error. The chain carries TRBV18 and TRBJ1-2; tentative D call: TRBD1 (6 bases). The CDR3 totals 15 residues. CDR1 is KGHSH, CDR2 LQKENI, per germline. The CDR3 is CASSPRDTSNYGYTF. The DNA for the CDR3 is TGTGCCAGCTCCCCACGGGACACTTCTAACTATGGCTACACCTTC.

The chain has TRBV27 and TRBJ2-7; 8 bases match TRBD2. Germline V gives CDR1 MNHEY, CDR2 SMNVEV (reference sequence). Germline trimming cut 5 bases from V and 1 base from J; bases unmatched to any gene: 7. This CDR3 spans 15 amino acids. The chain's CDR3 is CASSLGGGSSYEQYF. CDR3 DNA: TGTGCCAGCAGTCTCGGGGGGGGATCATCCTACGAGCAGTACTTC.

This clone was seen only once. The chain uses TRBV14 and TRBJ2-3; the D is unclear. Trimming cost V 3 bases and J 6 bases, with 13 bases left between them. The CDR3 contains 14 residues. Germline values: CDR1 SGHDN, CDR2 FVKESK. The CDR3 DNA reads as TGTGCCAGCAGCCAGGTGCGGAAAGTGGATACGCAGTATTTT. It yields the protein CASSQVRKVDTQYF.

The V and J genes are TRBV7-2 and TRBJ2-2; the D gene is possibly TRBD1 (5 bases). V was shortened by 1 base and J by 8 bases, with 5 bases between the two germline ends. This CDR3 spans 12 amino acids. CDR1 and CDR2 from the germline V gene are SGHTA and FQGNSA. CDR3 in DNA: TGTGCCAGCAGCTTAGAGGGGGGGGAGCTGTTTTTT. Its protein product is CASSLEGGELFF.

The chain recombines TRBV28 with TRBJ1-2; D gene ambiguous. V lost 7 bases and J 8 bases, leaving 14 bases between the germline ends. Per germline, CDR1 MDHEN and CDR2 SYDVKM. This CDR3 region has 12 residues. Here the CDR3 reads CASNINPQGYTF. CDR3 sequence (DNA): TGTGCCAGCAACATCAACCCTCAAGGCTACACCTTC.

The chain carries TRBV15 and TRBJ2-1, with D maybe TRBD2 (5 bases). Trimming removed 6 bases from V and 0 bases from J, with 12 bases in between. CDR1 and CDR2 from the germline V gene are LNHNV and YYDKDF (reference sequence). The CDR3 covers 15 residues. This CDR3 reads CATSRLEGSYNEQFF. CDR3 DNA: TGTGCCACCAGTCGATTAGAGGGCTCCTACAATGAGCAGTTCTTC.

The chain couples TRBV7-3 to TRBJ1-2; the match to TRBD1 covers 8 bases. The CDR3 runs 13 residues. The germline V gene encodes CDR1 SGHTA and CDR2 FQGTGA. Trimming took 2 bases from V and 7 from J; bases not matched to a gene: 3. The CDR3: CASSLDRGAGYTF. CDR3 sequence (DNA): TGTGCCAGCAGCTTAGACAGGGGCGCTGGCTACACCTTC.

The V gene is TRBV6-1, the J gene TRBJ2-7, with TRBD1 as a possible D gene (5 bases). Trimming removed 4 bases at V and 0 bases at J, with 7 bases between. This CDR3 has 13 amino acids. The V gene's germline CDR1 is MNHNS and CDR2 SASEGT. The CDR3 DNA reads TGTGCCAGCAGTGTCGACAGCTCCTACGAGCAGTACTTC. The encoded protein is CASSVDSSYEQYF.